The table lists the clone carrying this T cell receptor beta chain with a few counts. The data originate from a study of blood T cell repertoires in COVID-19. Study as a whole: COVID-19 samples from acute and convalescent phases originated in the United States, Italy and Spain.

Clones were sequenced by immunoSEQ multiplex PCR, and TCRdb holds only the in-frame ones, with some missing. Here the sample spans around 250,000 clones, over 75% being singletons. The CDR3 runs 14 residues. Germline loops: CDR1 SEHNR, CDR2 FQNEAQ (reference sequence). V gave up 10 bases and J gave up 0 bases, with 15 bases separating them. Adults between about 18 and 89 years of age took part from approximately 24 US areas. Which cohort a participant joined came from the clinical history participants gave. Before being deemed recovered, Cohort 3 donors had two negative PCRs, clearance, or symptom resolution.

The receptor was isolated from a woman between 45 and 65 years old who had recovered from COVID-19. The chain links TRBV7-9 to TRBJ1-2; D remains ambiguous. The sample comprised PBMCs or T cells enriched from blood (not recorded which). This CDR3 reads CATEAPPSNYGYTF. The CDR3, as DNA: TGTGCCACGGAGGCGCCGCCTTCTAACTATGGCTACACCTTC.